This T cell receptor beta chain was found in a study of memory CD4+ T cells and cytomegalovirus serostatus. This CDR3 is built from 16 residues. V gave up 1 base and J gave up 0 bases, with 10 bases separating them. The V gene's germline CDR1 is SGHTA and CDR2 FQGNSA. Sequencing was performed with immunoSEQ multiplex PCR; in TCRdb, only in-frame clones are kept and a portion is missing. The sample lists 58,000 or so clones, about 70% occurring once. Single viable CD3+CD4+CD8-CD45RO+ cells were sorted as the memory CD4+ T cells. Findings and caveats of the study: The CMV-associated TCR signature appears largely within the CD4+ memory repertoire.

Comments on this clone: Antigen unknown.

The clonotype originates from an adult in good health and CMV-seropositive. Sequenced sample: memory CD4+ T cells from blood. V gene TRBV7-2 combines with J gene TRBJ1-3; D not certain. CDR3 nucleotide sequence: TGTGCCAGCAGCTTAGGGGGAGTTGGCTCTGGAAACACCATATATTTT. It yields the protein CASSLGGVGSGNTIYF.